What follows are 24 T cell receptor beta chains derived from one specimen sequenced in a study of T cells in localized non-small cell lung cancer. Clones were read by immunoSEQ multiplex PCR, and TCRdb kept only the in-frame ones, dropping some. The data contain tens of thousands of clones, 88% of them singletons. Source: peripheral blood, taken before any cancer treatment. These receptors were taken from a woman aged 35-75 years with stage I squamous cell lung carcinoma.

This sequence joins TRBV5-1 and TRBJ1-5; a weak D match, TRBD1 (5 bases). V was cut by 0 bases and J by 3 bases, with 10 bases left in between. Per the germline V gene, CDR1 is SGHRS and CDR2 is YFSETQ. There are 15 residues in the CDR3. The CDR3 here is CASSLDGTFNQPQHF. The DNA for the CDR3 is TGCGCCAGCAGCTTGGATGGGACGTTCAATCAGCCCCAGCATTTT.

V gene TRBV2 combines with J gene TRBJ1-4; possible D gene TRBD1, 6 bases. CDR1 and CDR2 from the germline V gene are SNHLY and FYNNEI. The CDR3 is made up of 12 amino acids. V shed 4 bases and J shed 8 bases, with 8 bases lying between them. CDR3 sequence (DNA): TGTGCCAGCAGTGGAGGGGGGGAAAAACTGTTTTTT. This codes for CASSGGGEKLFF.

The table lists this clone with a count of one. The chain combines TRBV4-2 with TRBJ1-1; D is perhaps TRBD1 (5 bases). Trimming removed 1 base at V and 6 bases at J, with 12 bases between. Germline-derived CDR1 and CDR2 are LGHNA and YNFKEQ. The CDR3 sequence is 14 residues long. This CDR3 reads CASSQGAGSAEAFF. Here the CDR3 DNA reads TGTGCCAGCAGCCAAGGGGCAGGGAGCGCTGAAGCTTTCTTT.

The CDR3 nucleotides are TGTGCCAGCAGTTACTCGCACAGTGCGAGGGGTAACACCATATATTTT. It codes for CASSYSHSARGNTIYF. This rearrangement joins TRBV6-5 to TRBJ1-3, with D perhaps matching TRBD1 (5 bases). This CDR3 region has 16 residues. Germline CDR1 MNHEY, CDR2 SVGAGI. Deletions cut 0 bases from V and 7 bases from J, with 16 bases between.

The chain links TRBV10-1 to TRBJ2-7, with 12 bases identical to TRBD2. Looked up from germline, CDR1 is WNHNN and CDR2 is SYGVQD (reference sequence). The V gene end was trimmed by 8 bases and the J gene end by 5 bases; junction bases not matched to a gene: 7. This CDR3 has 14 amino acids. The CDR3 sequence is CASPLAGGPHEQYF. The CDR3, as DNA: TGCGCCAGCCCCCTAGCGGGGGGGCCCCACGAGCAGTACTTC.

This chain connects TRBV6-4 to TRBJ1-1; 7 nucleotides align to TRBD1. This CDR3 region has 14 residues. Losses at the gene ends were 6 bases for V and 2 bases for J; bases not matched to a gene: 6. Germline lookup yields CDR1 MRHNA and CDR2 SNTAGT. The CDR3, as DNA: TGTGCCAGCAGCCCAGGGGGTGTTAACACTGAAGCTTTCTTT. Residues: CASSPGGVNTEAFF.

This clone was seen a handful of times. V gene TRBV5-6 combines with J gene TRBJ1-2; D not resolved. The germline gives CDR1 SGHDT, CDR2 YYEEEE. The CDR3 consists of 13 residues. With 5 bases removed from V and 3 bases from J, the gap between germline ends came to 11 bases. The chain's CDR3 is CASRPTDYYGYTF. The CDR3 DNA reads TGTGCCAGCAGACCGACTGATTACTATGGCTACACCTTC.

This clone has a handful of counts. The chain uses TRBV19 and TRBJ2-7; possible D gene TRBD2, 7 bases. This CDR3 comprises 17 residues. Trimming took off 5 bases at V and 1 base at J, with 21 bases between the two ends. Germline V gene lookup returns CDR1 LNHDA and CDR2 SQIVND (reference sequence). The CDR3 reads CASSPGITGTTSYEQYF. CDR3 in DNA: TGTGCCAGTAGTCCAGGGATTACAGGGACTACGTCCTACGAGCAGTACTTC.

A few counts support this clone. The V and J genes are TRBV30 and TRBJ1-2, with D maybe TRBD1 (5 bases). With 1 base removed from V and 4 bases from J, the gap between germline ends came to 16 bases. The CDR3 covers 15 residues. Germline assignment: CDR1 GTSNPN and CDR2 SVGIG (reference sequence). Here the CDR3 reads CAWSASLREGYGYTF. As DNA, the CDR3 is TGTGCCTGGAGTGCCTCCCTCAGGGAGGGCTATGGCTACACCTTC.

The chain carries TRBV2 and TRBJ1-4, with 8 positions matching TRBD1. CDR1 and CDR2 (germline): SNHLY, FYNNEI. The V segment lost 6 bases and the J segment 6 bases; nucleotides outside the gene matches: 6. This CDR3 spans 14 amino acids. The CDR3 sequence is CASSVQGGDEKLFF. CDR3 DNA: TGTGCCAGCAGCGTACAGGGGGGTGATGAAAAACTGTTTTTT.

This chain joins TRBV6-1 and TRBJ1-5, with D tentatively TRBD1 (5 bases). Trimming stripped 3 bases from V and 4 bases from J, with 7 bases between. The V gene's germline CDR1 is MNHNS and CDR2 SASEGT. This CDR3 is 13 amino acids long. This chain's CDR3 is CASSDDSNQPQHF. The CDR3 region has the DNA TGTGCCAGCAGTGATGACAGTAATCAGCCCCAGCATTTT.

This clone was detected only once. The J gene is TRBJ1-4, the V gene TRBV4-1; 8 bases align to TRBD1. Germline V gives CDR1 MGHRA, CDR2 YSYEKL. J gave up 6 bases and V 5 bases, and 5 bases lay outside the gene matches. The CDR3 runs to 14 residues. CDR3 sequence (DNA): TGCGCCAGCAGCGACAGGGGTAACGATGAAAAACTGTTTTTT. Amino acids: CASSDRGNDEKLFF.

The rearrangement links TRBV2 to TRBJ2-3; maybe TRBD2 (6 bases). CDR1 and CDR2 from the germline V gene are SNHLY and FYNNEI. Trimming pared 5 bases from V and 2 bases from J, leaving 14 bases between. CDR3 length: 15 residues. CDR3 nucleotides: TGTGCCAGCAGTTCCGGGAGCCAAATCACAGATACGCAGTATTTT. Translated: CASSSGSQITDTQYF.

The chain is built from TRBV9 and TRBJ1-6; D remains ambiguous. Germline V gene data show CDR1 as SGDLS and CDR2 as YYNGEE. This CDR3 has 12 residues. The V end lost 2 bases, the J end lost 9 bases, and 6 bases lay between the germline ends. The CDR3 DNA reads TGTGCCAGCAGCGTTCTAGGTTCACCCCTCCACTTT. This gives the protein CASSVLGSPLHF.

The gene calls are TRBV9 and TRBJ2-3; the match to TRBD2 covers 11 bases. V trimming: 0 bases; J trimming: 1 base; junction bases outside the gene matches: 4. The CDR3 has 17 residues. In germline, CDR1 is SGDLS, CDR2 YYNGEE. The CDR3: CASSVATGLAGTDTQYF. The CDR3 DNA is TGTGCCAGCAGCGTAGCTACGGGACTAGCGGGCACAGATACGCAGTATTTT.

The genes are TRBV18 and TRBJ2-3, with 8 bases lining up with TRBD2. This CDR3 is 15 amino acids long. V shed 0 bases and J 1 base; nucleotides not matched to a gene: 0. Germline assignment: CDR1 KGHSH and CDR2 LQKENI. CDR3 coding DNA: TGTGCCAGCTCACCACCGGGACTAGGCACAGATACGCAGTATTTT. It specifies CASSPPGLGTDTQYF.

This chain links TRBV7-9 with TRBJ2-1; TRBD2 is a possible D gene (6 bases). CDR1 and CDR2 (germline): SEHNR, FQNEAQ (reference sequence). The CDR3 length is 16 residues. Trimming cost V 0 bases and J 3 bases, with 12 bases left between them. The CDR3 coding sequence is TGTGCCAGCAGCTTAGCCGGGGGTAAACTCTACAATGAGCAGTTCTTC. As protein: CASSLAGGKLYNEQFF.

This clone was counted once. V and J are TRBV15 and TRBJ2-7; no reliable D call. This CDR3 is 14 amino acids long. V lost 0 bases to trimming and J lost 2 bases, with 8 bases between them. The germline V gene encodes CDR1 LNHNV and CDR2 YYDKDF (reference sequence). The DNA for the CDR3 is TGTGCCACCAGCAGAGATCCTGGTGCCTACGAGCAGTACTTC. It encodes CATSRDPGAYEQYF.

The V gene is TRBV29-1, the J gene TRBJ1-1; D gene ambiguous. The CDR3 totals 12 residues. Germline CDR1 and CDR2: SQVTM and ANQGSEA. Trimming shortened V by 4 bases and J by 5 bases, and 11 bases separated the two germline ends. The CDR3 bases are TGCAGCGTTGGCGGTGGGGTAACTGAAGCTTTCTTT. As protein: CSVGGGVTEAFF.

The chain links TRBV2 to TRBJ2-5, with D perhaps matching TRBD2 (5 bases). V was trimmed by 8 bases and J by 8 bases, leaving 12 bases between them. CDR3 length: 11 amino acids. Germline V gene data show CDR1 as SNHLY and CDR2 as FYNNEI. The chain's CDR3 is CASEGVGTQYF. In DNA form, the CDR3 reads TGTGCCAGCGAGGGAGTCGGTACCCAGTACTTC.

The rearrangement joins TRBV6-1 to TRBJ2-2; TRBD1 matches at 9 bases. The germline CDR1 and CDR2 sequences are MNHNS and SASEGT. The CDR3 consists of 14 residues. V lost 8 bases, J lost 5 bases, and 6 bases stayed unmatched. CDR3 amino acids: CASCRQGGTGELFF. The CDR3 DNA follows: TGTGCCAGCTGCAGACAGGGGGGTACCGGGGAGCTGTTTTTT.

V and J are TRBV29-1 and TRBJ1-4; TRBD1 might be the D (5 bases). Trimming stripped 0 bases from V and 3 bases from J, with 11 bases between. Germline V CDR1 and CDR2: SQVTM, ANQGSEA. The CDR3 contains 15 residues. This chain's CDR3 is CSVEDLGGSNEKLFF. CDR3 in DNA: TGCAGCGTTGAAGATCTCGGGGGATCTAATGAAAAACTGTTTTTT.

J is TRBJ1-6 and V is TRBV5-4, with TRBD1 matching over 9 bases. This CDR3 has 15 amino acids. The V and J ends lost 5 bases and 5 bases, in that order; junction bases with no gene match: 5. Germline loops: CDR1 SGHNT, CDR2 YYREEE (reference sequence). In nucleotides, the CDR3 is TGTGCCAGCAGTCGCTGGGACAGGGATAATTCACCCCTCCACTTT. Translating gives CASSRWDRDNSPLHF.

The chain carries TRBV5-1 and TRBJ2-5; a weak D match, TRBD2 (5 bases). V lost 4 bases and J lost 5, with 15 bases in between. Germline values: CDR1 SGHRS, CDR2 YFSETQ. The CDR3 totals 14 residues. CDR3 loop: CASSTGRTRETQYF. In nucleotides, the CDR3 is TGCGCCAGCAGCACTGGACGGACTCGGGAGACCCAGTACTTC.